Below, 14 T cell receptor beta chains from the same sample are listed, as sequenced in a study of cytomegalovirus exposure and HLA in healthy donors. The PCR ran on 60 Vbeta and 13 Jbeta primers. The protocol was immunoSEQ multiplex PCR, while the TCRdb copy is restricted to in-frame clones and leaves out a portion. The table includes some 170,000 clones, approximately 80% detected once. Sequenced material: PBMCs. These receptor sequences come from a man under 40 in good health and CMV-seronegative.

The chain uses TRBV11-3 and TRBJ2-2; 7 bases line up with TRBD1. This CDR3 has 16 amino acids. Germline V gene sequence: CDR1 SGHNT, CDR2 YENEEA. V trimming: 2 bases; J trimming: 6 bases; junction bases outside the gene matches: 9. CDR3 in amino acids: CASSLRRNQGAGELFF. The CDR3 DNA follows: TGTGCCAGCAGCTTACGGAGGAACCAGGGGGCCGGGGAGCTGTTTTTT.

J is TRBJ2-5 and V is TRBV4-1; D remains unclear. CDR1 and CDR2 (germline): MGHRA, YSYEKL. The CDR3 sequence is 14 residues long. Trimming took 2 bases from V and 5 from J, leaving 12 bases between them. CDR3 residues: CASSQIGHGETQYF. The CDR3, as DNA: TGCGCCAGCAGCCAAATCGGCCACGGGGAGACCCAGTACTTC.

V usage is TRBV5-6 and J usage is TRBJ1-5; 7 nucleotides match TRBD1. Germline values: CDR1 SGHDT, CDR2 YYEEEE. The CDR3 consists of 15 residues. V was pared by 0 bases and J by 5 bases, with 5 bases of the junction left unmatched. CDR3 sequence reads: CASSLEQGLDQPQHF. CDR3 bases: TGTGCCAGCAGCTTGGAACAGGGGCTTGATCAGCCCCAGCATTTT.

As to this clone: Other DNA sequences in this specimen translate into the identical CDR3. The chain combines TRBV6-1 with TRBJ2-5, with 10 bases lining up with TRBD2. The ends lost 8 bases at V and 4 bases at J; junction bases unmatched: 4. Germline V gives CDR1 MNHNS, CDR2 SASEGT. The CDR3 is 13 residues long. The CDR3 sequence is CASVLAGRETQYF. DNA for the CDR3: TGTGCCAGCGTACTAGCGGGACGAGAGACCCAGTACTTC.

This sequence joins TRBV6-5 and TRBJ2-5, with D maybe TRBD1 (6 bases). This CDR3 has 14 amino acids. Germline CDR1 and CDR2: MNHEY and SVGAGI. The V gene lost 7 bases and the J gene lost 2 bases, with 14 bases spanning the gap. This chain's CDR3 is CASNEDSSQETQYF. Here the CDR3 DNA reads TGTGCCAGCAATGAGGACAGCAGTCAAGAGACCCAGTACTTC.

The chain carries TRBV5-1 and TRBJ1-5; 7 bases are shared with TRBD1. J lost 2 bases, V lost 4 bases, and 6 bases had no gene match. The CDR3 consists of 15 residues. Germline loops: CDR1 SGHRS, CDR2 YFSETQ. CDR3: CASSPTGYRNQPQHF. The CDR3 DNA reads as TGCGCCAGCAGCCCGACAGGGTATCGCAATCAGCCCCAGCATTTT.

This clone has a single count. The chain uses TRBV6-1 and TRBJ1-5; D unclear. The germline V gene encodes CDR1 MNHNS and CDR2 SASEGT. The CDR3 contains 14 residues. CDR3 DNA sequence: TGTGCGCTCGAGGGAGGGTATAGCAATCAGCCCCAGCATTTT. Amino acids: CALEGGYSNQPQHF.

A few counts support this clone. The chain combines TRBV5-1 with TRBJ1-5, with unresolved D. Germline V gives CDR1 SGHRS, CDR2 YFSETQ. The CDR3 has 14 amino acids. Trimming removed 4 bases from V and 0 bases from J, with 8 bases in between. The CDR3 loop is CASSLDYSNQPQHF. CDR3 DNA: TGCGCCAGCAGCCTGGACTATAGCAATCAGCCCCAGCATTTT.

This clone was seen just once. The rearrangement uses TRBV29-1 and TRBJ1-2, with D possibly TRBD1 on 5 matching bases. This CDR3 spans 11 amino acids. The germline gives CDR1 SQVTM, CDR2 ANQGSEA. The germline V and J ends were trimmed by 8 bases and 7 bases, with 14 bases remaining between them. Here the CDR3 DNA reads TGCAGCATACTCTCCGGGGGTGGCTACACCTTC. This sequence encodes CSILSGGGYTF. The full variable domain, completed using reference TRBV29-1 and TRBJ1-2, is SAVISQKPSRDICQRGTSLTIQCQVDSQVTMMFWYRQQPGQSLTLIATANQGSEATYESGFVIDKFPISRPNLTFSTLTVSNMSPEDSSIYLCSILSGGGYTFGSGTRLTVV.

This clone was detected a few times. The genes are TRBV28 and TRBJ2-7; possibly TRBD1 for D (6 bases). This CDR3 region has 13 residues. Germline CDR1 reads MDHEN; CDR2 reads SYDVKM. The V end lost 2 bases, the J end lost 3 bases, and 8 bases lay between the germline ends. CDR3 region: CASSLGQFYEQYF. CDR3 nucleotides: TGTGCCAGCAGTTTAGGACAGTTCTACGAGCAGTACTTC. The full variable domain, its missing parts supplied by reference TRBV28 and TRBJ2-7, is DVKVTQSSRYLVKRTGEKVFLECVQDMDHENMFWYRQDPGLGLRLIYFSYDVKMKEKGDIPEGYSVSREKKERFSLILESASTNQTSMYLCASSLGQFYEQYFGPGTRLTVT.

This clone was detected only a few times. V usage is TRBV7-8 and J usage is TRBJ2-3; D possibly corresponds to TRBD2 (5 bases). Germline CDR1 is SGHVS and CDR2 is FQNEAQ. V was clipped by 2 bases and J by 2 bases, with 17 bases between them. The CDR3 is 17 amino acids. The chain's CDR3 is CASSLSRAVANTDTQYF. The CDR3 nucleotides are TGTGCCAGCAGCTTATCGAGGGCGGTAGCTAACACAGATACGCAGTATTTT.

Relative to its sample, this clone is medium-sized. This chain connects TRBV5-1 to TRBJ2-1; D unresolved. CDR1 is SGHRS and CDR2 is YFSETQ in the germline V gene. CDR3 length: 17 amino acids. V was cut by 0 bases and J by 0 bases, with 13 bases left in between. CDR3 loop: CASSLGGPASSYNEQFF. CDR3 in DNA: TGCGCCAGCAGCTTGGGCGGCCCCGCGAGCTCCTACAATGAGCAGTTCTTC.

This chain links TRBV2 with TRBJ1-5, with no clear D. The CDR3 extends over 14 amino acids. CDR1 is SNHLY and CDR2 is FYNNEI in the germline V gene. V lost 2 bases and J lost 3, with 8 bases in between. CDR3 amino acids: CASSENGANQPQHF. The CDR3 DNA reads TGTGCCAGCAGTGAAAACGGTGCCAATCAGCCCCAGCATTTT.

V usage is TRBV28 and J usage is TRBJ2-1; TRBD1 matches 12 bases. Germline values: CDR1 MDHEN, CDR2 SYDVKM. This CDR3 is 17 amino acids long. After removal of 7 bases from V and 9 bases from J, the junction contained 16 bases not matched to a gene. The CDR3 coding sequence is TGTGCCAGCACCCTTGGGCTTGGGACAGGGGGCCGAGGTGAGCAGTTCTTC. Protein: CASTLGLGTGGRGEQFF. Full variable domain (outside the CDR3, taken from reference TRBV28 and TRBJ2-1): DVKVTQSSRYLVKRTGEKVFLECVQDMDHENMFWYRQDPGLGLRLIYFSYDVKMKEKGDIPEGYSVSREKKERFSLILESASTNQTSMYLCASTLGLGTGGRGEQFFGPGTRLTVL.